These 22 T cell receptor beta chains were all obtained from the same sample, sequenced in a study of T cells in Graves' hyperthyroidism and ophthalmopathy (dated by TCRdb to the late 2010s). Library generation was performed with multiplex PCR. TCRdb records Illumina HiSeq 2000 as the sequencer. TCR beta CDR3 regions were amplified from RNA transcripts. For the first round of RT-PCR on the TCR CDR3, the HTBI primer set was used together with the Qiagen OneStep RT-PCR kit. TCRdb redid the processing of the public reads, applying fastp at Q25 and MiXCR, and retained in-frame beta chains. Each entry is one CDR3 protein sequence, shown with its most common DNA and genes. Present in this sample are about 350,000 distinct CDR3 sequences, around 13% of which were seen just once. Roughly 35% of the sample is taken by the ten largest. The sample taken for sequencing was blood. These TCRs come from a woman aged 40-49 years with Graves' ophthalmopathy.

This clonotype was counted at least ten times. The V and J genes are TRBV6-1 and TRBJ2-2; a possible D gene is TRBD2 (6 bases). Germline CDR1 reads MNHNS; CDR2 reads SASEGT. Trimming stripped 6 bases from V and 5 bases from J, with 13 bases between. The CDR3 has 14 residues. Here the CDR3 reads CASRQRSGTGELFF. CDR3 in DNA: TGTGCCAGCAGACAGCGGAGCGGGACCGGGGAGCTGTTTTTT.

The sample holds many counts of this clonotype. The rearrangement links TRBV29-1 to TRBJ1-2; 7 positions match TRBD1. The V gene end was trimmed by 4 bases and the J gene end by 6 bases; junction bases not matched to a gene: 5. The CDR3 covers 12 residues. Germline loops: CDR1 SQVTM, CDR2 ANQGSEA. The CDR3 spells CSVARTGDGYTF. In DNA form, the CDR3 reads TGCAGCGTTGCTCGCACAGGGGATGGCTACACCTTC.

As regards this clonotype: A much bigger clone sits one base away, suggesting this may be a read error. This sequence joins TRBV7-9 and TRBJ1-1; unclear D gene. CDR1 is SEHNR and CDR2 is FQNEAQ in the germline V gene (reference sequence). The CDR3 extends over 13 amino acids. V gave up 2 bases and J gave up 1 base, with 5 bases separating them. In DNA form, the CDR3 reads TGTGCCAGCAGCTTATTCAAGAACACTGAAGCTTTCTTT. Translating it yields CASSLFKNTEAFF.

This clonotype appeared many times. The V and J genes are TRBV20-1 and TRBJ2-1, with 11 bases lining up with TRBD1. The V gene end was trimmed by 2 bases and the J gene end by 4 bases; junction bases not matched to a gene: 10. Germline V gene lookup returns CDR1 DFQATT and CDR2 SNEGSKA (reference sequence). This CDR3 has 17 residues. The CDR3, as DNA: TGCAGTGCTAGACTCCCCGGGACAGGGGGAAGGTACAATGAGCAGTTCTTC. Translation: CSARLPGTGGRYNEQFF.

This clonotype came up many times. The chain is built from TRBV7-2 and TRBJ2-7; 7 bases line up with TRBD2. Unmatched junction bases numbered 5, after V lost 1 base and J lost 5 bases. Germline CDR1 reads SGHTA; CDR2 reads FQGNSA. The CDR3 is 14 amino acids. CDR3 DNA: TGTGCCAGCAGCTTAGGCGGGAGTTTCCACGAGCAGTACTTC. Its translation: CASSLGGSFHEQYF.

At least ten counts were recorded for this clonotype. V is TRBV7-9 and J is TRBJ2-1; 9 positions agree with TRBD2. With V trimmed by 5 bases and J by 9 bases, 5 bases remained unmatched. The CDR3 covers 13 residues. The germline V gene has CDR1 SEHNR and CDR2 FQNEAQ (reference sequence). CDR3 in DNA: TGTGCCAGCAGCCCGATGCGGGAGGGTGAGCAGTTCTTC. Translated, it gives CASSPMREGEQFF.

Note on this clonotype: A much larger clone differs by one base, so this may be a read error. The final CDR3 position lacks the conserved phenylalanine or tryptophan, pointing to a likely read error. V usage is TRBV5-1 and J usage is TRBJ1-1; D remains unclear. Trimming shortened V by 2 bases and J by 5 bases, and 10 bases separated the two germline ends. CDR3 length: 13 residues. Per the germline V gene, CDR1 is SGHRS and CDR2 is YFSETQ. The CDR3 region is CASSFNSGTEAFL. Written as DNA, the CDR3 is TGCGCCAGCAGCTTTAATTCGGGGACTGAAGCTTTCCTT.

This clonotype was counted at least ten times. The rearrangement links TRBV2 to TRBJ2-3; perhaps TRBD2 as D (6 bases). The V end lost 6 bases, the J end lost 4 bases, and 20 bases lay between the germline ends. Germline V gene lookup returns CDR1 SNHLY and CDR2 FYNNEI. The CDR3 has 16 amino acids. The CDR3 DNA sequence: TGTGCCAGCAGCGCCGCGGGGCTAGGTCTTTCAGATACGCAGTATTTT. The encoded protein is CASSAAGLGLSDTQYF.

The gene calls are TRBV19 and TRBJ2-7, with TRBD2 as a possible D gene (6 bases). The CDR3 loop spans 13 amino acids. From germline, CDR1 is LNHDA and CDR2 SQIVND (reference sequence). Trimming pared 5 bases from V and 9 bases from J, leaving 17 bases between. CDR3 loop: CASSSTGSVRQYF. CDR3 sequence (DNA): TGTGCCAGTAGTTCAACCGGGAGCGTCAGGCAGTACTTC. The whole variable domain, remainder taken from reference TRBV19 and TRBJ2-7, is DGGITQSPKYLFRKEGQNVTLSCEQNLNHDAMYWYRQDPGQGLRLIYYSQIVNDFQKGDIAEGYSVSREKKESFPLTVTSAQKNPTAFYLCASSSTGSVRQYFGPGTRLTVT.

In this sample, this clonotype turned up a few times. The chain couples TRBV5-5 to TRBJ2-6; D is undetermined. V lost 2 bases, J lost 2 bases, and 2 bases lay in between. CDR3 length: 13 amino acids. CDR1 and CDR2 (germline): SGHKS, YYEKEE (reference sequence). As DNA, the CDR3 is TGTGCCAGCAGCTTTACTGGGGCCAACGTCCTGACTTTC. It translates to CASSFTGANVLTF.

This clonotype has at least ten counts. The chain recombines TRBV28 with TRBJ2-7; TRBD1 aligns across 10 bases. This CDR3 comprises 13 residues. Germline CDR1 is MDHEN and CDR2 is SYDVKM. The J segment lost 4 bases and the V segment lost 5 bases, leaving 2 bases of the junction unmatched. The CDR3 sequence is CASSPDRGYEQYF. The DNA of the CDR3 is TGTGCCAGCAGTCCGGACAGGGGGTACGAGCAGTACTTC.

This rearrangement joins TRBV7-2 to TRBJ2-4; D is uncertain. The V end was cut by 7 bases, the J end by 0 bases, with 19 bases between. CDR1 and CDR2 (germline): SGHTA, FQGNSA. The CDR3 loop spans 17 amino acids. CDR3 nucleotide sequence: TGTGCCAGCAACTCCATAATCCCAATTTTAGCCAAAAACATTCAGTACTTC. Amino acids: CASNSIIPILAKNIQYF.

This clonotype was counted a few times. The J gene is TRBJ2-3, the V gene TRBV19; tentative D call: TRBD2 (6 bases). Germline V lookup: CDR1 LNHDA, CDR2 SQIVND (reference sequence). The ends were cut back, 3 bases at V and 3 bases at J, with 31 bases in the middle. The CDR3 has 21 amino acids. The CDR3 sequence: CASSMPTGTQFSDAGTDTQYF. DNA of the CDR3: TGTGCCAGTAGTATGCCGACCGGGACCCAGTTTAGCGATGCGGGGACAGATACGCAGTATTTT.

This sequence joins TRBV11-1 and TRBJ1-2; D is unresolved. The CDR3 is made up of 15 amino acids. Trimming removed 5 bases at V and 1 base at J, with 14 bases between. Germline lookup yields CDR1 SGHAT and CDR2 FQDESV (reference sequence). The CDR3 loop is CASSQVARNNYGYTF. The DNA for the CDR3 is TGTGCCAGCAGCCAAGTCGCCAGGAATAACTATGGCTACACCTTC.

This clonotype was recorded many times. The J gene is TRBJ1-4, the V gene TRBV29-1; D not certain. Trimming took 7 bases from V and 0 from J, leaving 9 bases between them. This CDR3 region has 13 residues. The germline V gene encodes CDR1 SQVTM and CDR2 ANQGSEA. CDR3 DNA: TGCAGCGGGCAGGTTGCAACTAATGAAAAACTGTTTTTT. It codes for CSGQVATNEKLFF.

The sample holds many counts of this clonotype. The rearrangement joins TRBV7-9 to TRBJ2-3; the match to TRBD2 covers 7 bases. The CDR3 contains 15 residues. The junction had 9 bases not matched to a gene; V was cut back by 6 bases and J by 3 bases. Germline CDR1 SEHNR, CDR2 FQNEAQ (reference sequence). The CDR3 protein is CASRPLSGFTDTQYF. The CDR3 coding sequence is TGTGCCAGCAGGCCTCTTAGCGGGTTTACAGATACGCAGTATTTT. The full variable domain, rest sourced from reference TRBV7-9 and TRBJ2-3, is DTGVSQNPRHKITKRGQNVTFRCDPISEHNRLYWYRQTLGQGPEFLTYFQNEAQLEKSRLLSDRFSAERPKGSFSTLEIQRTEQGDSAMYLCASRPLSGFTDTQYFGPGTRLTVL.

The chain joins TRBV18 to TRBJ1-5; a weak D match, TRBD1 (5 bases). Germline V gives CDR1 KGHSH, CDR2 LQKENI. CDR3 length equals 15 residues. Trimming stripped 4 bases from V and 4 bases from J, with 14 bases between. The CDR3 sequence: CASSLSWGVNQPQHF. In DNA, the CDR3 is TGTGCCAGCTCACTGAGTTGGGGGGTAAATCAGCCCCAGCATTTT.

In its sample, this clonotype was seen many times. The chain couples TRBV27 to TRBJ1-3; D remains unclear. The CDR3 is made up of 14 amino acids. The V end was cut by 3 bases, the J end by 0 bases, with 6 bases between. In germline, CDR1 is MNHEY, CDR2 SMNVEV (reference sequence). The CDR3 is CASSFSSSGNTIYF. The CDR3 nucleotides read TGTGCCAGCAGTTTCTCCTCCTCTGGAAACACCATATATTTT.

CDR3 nucleotides: TGTGCCAGCAGCCCCCGACAGGGAACTCCTGGGGCCAACGTCCTGACTTTC. Amino acid sequence: CASSPRQGTPGANVLTF. The chain joins TRBV3-1 to TRBJ2-6; 7 bases match TRBD1. The V gene end was trimmed by 4 bases and the J gene end by 2 bases; junction bases not matched to a gene: 8. Germline assignment: CDR1 LGHDT and CDR2 YNNKEL (reference sequence). The CDR3 length is 17 residues.

This clonotype came up a few times. This may arise from a read error, as a much more abundant clone is one base away. The V gene is TRBV24-1, the J gene TRBJ1-5; D perhaps matches TRBD1 (6 bases). V was pared by 2 bases and J by 2 bases, with 9 bases between. CDR1 and CDR2 (germline): KGHDR, SFDVKD. This CDR3 has 15 amino acids. The CDR3 DNA sequence: TGTGCCACCAGTGATTCGGGGGCGGGCAATCAGCCCCAGCATTTT. Translated: CATSDSGAGNQPQHF.

This clonotype was found many times. This sequence joins TRBV11-2 and TRBJ1-6; D unclear. The V gene lost 5 bases and the J gene lost 12 bases, with 8 bases spanning the gap. Germline CDR1 SGHAT, CDR2 FQNNGV. This CDR3 has 11 amino acids. The DNA of the CDR3 is TGTGCCAGCAGCCACTCCGGACCCCTCCACTTT. Its protein is CASSHSGPLHF.

This clonotype was observed at least ten times. CDR3 in DNA: TGTGCCAGCAGCAAGTCCCTCACTAGCGGGCTTACCTACGAGCAGTACTTC. Amino acid sequence: CASSKSLTSGLTYEQYF. V usage is TRBV6-1 and J usage is TRBJ2-7, with 9 bases matching TRBD2. Germline CDR1 and CDR2: MNHNS and SASEGT. V shed 6 bases and J 2 bases; nucleotides not matched to a gene: 14. The CDR3 totals 17 residues.